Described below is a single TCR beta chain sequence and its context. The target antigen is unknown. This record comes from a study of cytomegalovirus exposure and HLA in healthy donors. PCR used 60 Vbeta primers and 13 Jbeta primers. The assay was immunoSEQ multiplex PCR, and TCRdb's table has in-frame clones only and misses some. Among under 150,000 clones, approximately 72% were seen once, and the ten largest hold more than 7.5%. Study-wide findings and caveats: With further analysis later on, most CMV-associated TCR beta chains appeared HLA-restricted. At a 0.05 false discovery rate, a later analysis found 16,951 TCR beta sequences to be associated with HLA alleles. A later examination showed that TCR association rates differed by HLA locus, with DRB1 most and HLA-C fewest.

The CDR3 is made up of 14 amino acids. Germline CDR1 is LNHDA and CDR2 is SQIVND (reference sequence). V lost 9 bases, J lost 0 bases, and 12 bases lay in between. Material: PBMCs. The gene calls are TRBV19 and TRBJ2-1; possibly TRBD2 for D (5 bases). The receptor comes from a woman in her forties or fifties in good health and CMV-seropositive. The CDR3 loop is CASLDGGSYNEQFF. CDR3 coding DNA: TGTGCCAGCCTGGACGGAGGCTCCTACAATGAGCAGTTCTTC.